The subject of this entry is one T cell receptor (beta chain). Enrolled through a virtual design, the participants were between about 18 and 100 years of age and came from under 30 US areas. Cohorts were determined from participant-reported clinical history. This entry belongs to a study of blood T cell repertoires in COVID-19. At the level of the study: PBMCs, B-cell-depleted T cells, or T cells provided the cDNA or gDNA that made up the material.

Per the germline V gene, CDR1 is LNHNV and CDR2 is YYDKDF (reference sequence). This CDR3 has 15 residues. Trimming at V came to 1 base and at J to 3 bases, leaving 6 bases not matched to a gene. Authors' data handling: How many nucleated cells were present was estimated from reference gene primer amplification. Using immunoSEQ multiplex PCR, the repertoire was profiled, and TCRdb retains in-frame clones only, with some absent. That table supplies the V and J calls and clone size; D and trimming were determined from the DNA. The sample has 350,000 to 400,000 clones; 85% to 90% are singletons. The chain recombines TRBV15 with TRBJ2-7; 7 positions agree with TRBD1. This sequence originates from a woman under 40 with acute COVID-19. Input material: PBMCs or T cells enriched from blood (not recorded which). CDR3 nucleotide sequence: TGTGCCACCAGCAGAGGCAGGGGGTCCCTCTACGAGCAGTACTTC. Protein: CATSRGRGSLYEQYF.